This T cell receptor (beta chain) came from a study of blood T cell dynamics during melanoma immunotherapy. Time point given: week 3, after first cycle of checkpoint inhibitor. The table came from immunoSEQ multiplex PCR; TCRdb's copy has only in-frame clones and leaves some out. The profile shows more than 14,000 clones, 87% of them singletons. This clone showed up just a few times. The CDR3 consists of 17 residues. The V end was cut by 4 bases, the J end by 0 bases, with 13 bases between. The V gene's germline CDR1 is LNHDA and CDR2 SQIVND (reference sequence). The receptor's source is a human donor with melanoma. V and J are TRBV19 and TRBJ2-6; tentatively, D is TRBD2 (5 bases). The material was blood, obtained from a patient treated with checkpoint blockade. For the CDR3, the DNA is TGTGCCAGTAGTAAGTCCCGTGGGAGCTCTGGGGCCAACGTCCTGACTTTC. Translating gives CASSKSRGSSGANVLTF.